One and the same sample provided the 9 T cell receptor beta chains below, sequenced in a study of CD8 T cells in ankylosing spondylitis. TCRdb processed the 5' RACE reads anew with MiXCR; each CDR3 protein has one entry. The table has around 300,000 distinct CDR3 sequences, roughly 15% seen once. Sample: blood, either unsorted or a sorted T cell fraction (not recorded which). The receptor set was obtained from a male donor with ankylosing spondylitis or in good health (not recorded which).

This clonotype was picked up a small number of times. V is TRBV29-1 and J is TRBJ1-1; a possible D gene is TRBD1 (5 bases). Trimming stripped 7 bases from V and 6 bases from J, with 12 bases between. Germline loops: CDR1 SQVTM, CDR2 ANQGSEA. The CDR3 is 11 residues long. CDR3 amino acids: CSAFRGSEAFF. As DNA, the CDR3 is TGCAGCGCTTTCCGGGGGTCTGAAGCTTTCTTT.

The chain recombines TRBV19 with TRBJ1-6; 7 bases match TRBD1. The CDR3 covers 16 residues. J was trimmed by 5 bases and V by 4 bases; bases with no gene match: 8. CDR1 and CDR2 (germline): LNHDA, SQIVND (reference sequence). The CDR3 sequence: CASSTGDRIHNSPLHF. CDR3 in DNA: TGTGCCAGTAGTACCGGGGACAGAATCCATAATTCACCCCTCCACTTT.

The chain links TRBV6-5 to TRBJ1-1; D is unclear. Looked up from germline, CDR1 is MNHEY and CDR2 is SVGAGI. The CDR3 consists of 14 residues. V was pared by 2 bases and J by 0 bases, with 7 bases between. The CDR3: CASSYEGMNTEAFF. The CDR3 DNA reads TGTGCCAGCAGTTACGAAGGGATGAACACTGAAGCTTTCTTT.

This chain joins TRBV5-1 and TRBJ2-7; a possible D gene is TRBD1 (6 bases). V was shortened by 0 bases and J by 5 bases, with 9 bases between the two germline ends. This CDR3 has 13 amino acids. Germline CDR1 and CDR2: SGHRS and YFSETQ. The CDR3 region is CASSLEGQDEQYF. CDR3 DNA: TGCGCCAGCAGCTTGGAGGGACAAGACGAGCAGTACTTC.

This clonotype was counted only a few times. The chain carries TRBV5-1 and TRBJ2-3; 12 bases agree with TRBD1. The germline V gene encodes CDR1 SGHRS and CDR2 YFSETQ. V was clipped by 4 bases and J by 3 bases; unmatched bases: 9. The length of the CDR3 is 17 residues. The CDR3 spells CASSQAGTGGATDTQYF. In DNA, the CDR3 is TGCGCCAGCAGCCAAGCGGGGACAGGGGGCGCAACAGATACGCAGTATTTT.

The CDR3 protein is CATRTSGIYEQFF. CDR3 nucleotide sequence: TGTGCCACCCGGACTAGCGGGATCTATGAGCAGTTCTTC. The chain employs TRBV15 and TRBJ2-1; 12 bases match TRBD2. The CDR3 has 13 residues. After removal of 8 bases from V and 8 bases from J, the junction contained 4 bases not matched to a gene. Germline-derived CDR1 and CDR2 are LNHNV and YYDKDF (reference sequence).

The genes are TRBV15 and TRBJ1-1; no reliable D call. Looked up from germline, CDR1 is LNHNV and CDR2 is YYDKDF (reference sequence). The CDR3 is 14 residues long. V lost 4 bases, J lost 3 bases, and 12 bases lay in between. The CDR3 region is CATSKVRADTEAFF. The CDR3 coding sequence is TGTGCCACCAGCAAGGTCCGTGCGGACACTGAAGCTTTCTTT.

This clonotype was observed a few times. J is TRBJ2-7 and V is TRBV5-1; 12 bases fit TRBD1. V trimming: 2 bases; J trimming: 2 bases; junction bases outside the gene matches: 8. Germline values: CDR1 SGHRS, CDR2 YFSETQ. This CDR3 is built from 17 residues. The CDR3 is CASSFGTGGRGAYEQYF. The CDR3 bases are TGCGCCAGCAGCTTCGGGACAGGGGGCCGGGGGGCCTACGAGCAGTACTTC.

There are a few counts of this clonotype. The rearrangement joins TRBV5-1 to TRBJ2-6; D remains ambiguous. CDR3 length equals 16 residues. V gave up 3 bases and J gave up 0 bases, with 10 bases separating them. Germline V gene sequence: CDR1 SGHRS, CDR2 YFSETQ. CDR3: CASSSSSSSGANVLTF. Here the CDR3 DNA reads TGCGCCAGCAGCTCCTCTTCTAGCTCTGGGGCCAACGTCCTGACTTTC.